Listed below are T cell receptor beta chains from one sample, sequenced in a study of cytomegalovirus exposure and HLA in healthy donors. Sequenced by immunoSEQ multiplex PCR; TCRdb stores in-frame clones only, minus some. Here the sample spans some 100,000 clones, roughly 75% being singletons. The sequenced material came from PBMCs. The receptors derive from a woman aged 18-35 years in good health and CMV-seropositive. Each CDR3 is given with its conserved first and last residue. A D gene is named only where the DNA matches it firmly. A clone size is listed for some rows: how often the clone was seen (once, few, many), or a class if it is expanded.

D	length	J	size	V	CDR3	DNA
.	11	TRBJ2-3	.	TRBV19	CASRLTDTQYF	TGTGCCAGTCGACTCACAGATACGCAGTATTTT
TRBD1	15	TRBJ1-5	.	TRBV16	CASSQSRGQDQPQHF	TGTGCCAGCAGCCAATCTAGGGGACAGGATCAGCCCCAGCATTTT
TRBD1	15	TRBJ2-7	.	TRBV30	CAWNFVRGQVYEQYF	TGTGCCTGGAACTTTGTCCGGGGACAGGTCTACGAGCAGTACTTC
.	16	TRBJ2-2	.	TRBV4-3	CASSEQATGYPGELFF	TGCGCCAGCAGCGAACAGGCTACAGGCTACCCCGGGGAGCTGTTTTTT
TRBD2	17	TRBJ2-1	few	TRBV4-3	CASSQARTGTSNNEQFF	TGCGCCAGCAGCCAAGCCAGAACCGGGACTAGCAACAATGAGCAGTTCTTC
.	13	TRBJ2-2	.	TRBV19	CASNPGTHGELFF	TGTGCCAGTAATCCAGGGACACACGGGGAGCTGTTTTTT
TRBD2	16	TRBJ2-2	.	TRBV27	CASSLLASGNTGELFF	TGTGCCAGCAGTTTATTGGCTAGCGGTAACACCGGGGAGCTGTTTTTT
TRBD2	14	TRBJ2-7	.	TRBV27	CASRLAGERDEQYF	TGTGCCAGCAGATTAGCGGGAGAGAGGGACGAGCAGTACTTC
TRBD1	14	TRBJ1-1	.	TRBV15	CATSRFTGGTEAFF	TGTGCCACCAGCAGATTTACAGGGGGCACTGAAGCTTTCTTT
.	14	TRBJ1-3	.	TRBV19	CASSPGQGRNTIYF	TGTGCCAGTAGTCCCGGGCAGGGCAGAAACACCATATATTTT
.	15	TRBJ1-1	.	TRBV7-8	CASPTVGSPNTEAFF	TGTGCCAGCCCTACCGTAGGGAGCCCGAACACTGAAGCTTTCTTT
.	14	TRBJ2-7	.	TRBV9	CASSADWSSYEQYF	TGTGCCAGCAGCGCCGACTGGAGCTCCTACGAGCAGTACTTC
.	15	TRBJ1-4	.	TRBV10-3	CAISENSGYREKLFF	TGTGCCATCAGTGAGAATTCGGGATATCGGGAAAAACTGTTTTTT
.	14	TRBJ1-2	.	TRBV28	CASSWQSRNYGYTF	TGTGCCAGCAGTTGGCAGTCGCGGAACTATGGCTACACCTTC
.	12	TRBJ1-2	.	TRBV5-6	CASSLSGVGYTF	TGTGCCAGCAGCTTGTCGGGAGTTGGCTACACCTTC
.	13	TRBJ1-2	few	TRBV28	CASRKQAFYGYTF	TGTGCCAGCAGGAAACAGGCCTTCTATGGCTACACCTTC
.	16	TRBJ2-3	once	TRBV15	CATSREPQAGTDTQYF	TGTGCCACCAGCAGAGAGCCCCAGGCCGGAACAGATACGCAGTATTTT
TRBD1	13	TRBJ1-2	.	TRBV5-1	CASSTGQGGGYTF	TGCGCCAGCAGTACCGGACAGGGAGGTGGCTACACCTTC
TRBD2	15	TRBJ2-1	.	TRBV28	CASSAPGLGTYEQFF	TGTGCCAGCAGCGCCCCGGGACTAGGCACTTATGAGCAGTTCTTC
.	15	TRBJ1-2	few	TRBV7-8	CASSPRGRANYGYTF	TGTGCCAGCAGCCCACGAGGCAGGGCAAACTATGGCTACACCTTC
.	14	TRBJ1-4	once	TRBV30	CAWRRGSTNEKLFF	TGTGCCTGGAGGAGGGGGAGTACTAATGAAAAACTGTTTTTT
.	15	TRBJ2-1	.	TRBV6-1	CASSEGAASLYEQFF	TGTGCCAGCAGTGAAGGGGCGGCTAGCTTGTATGAGCAGTTCTTC
TRBD1	15	TRBJ1-2	few	TRBV4-3	CASSQGTGVYYGYTF	TGCGCCAGCAGCCAGGGGACAGGGGTCTACTATGGCTACACCTTC
.	13	TRBJ2-7	.	TRBV4-3	CASSPDIFYEQYF	TGCGCCAGCAGCCCTGACATCTTCTACGAGCAGTACTTC
.	13	TRBJ2-6	.	TRBV30	CAWNIPGANVLTF	TGTGCCTGGAACATTCCTGGGGCCAACGTCCTGACTTTC
.	15	TRBJ2-7	.	TRBV6-1	CASKVTDMVGYEQYF	TGTGCCAGCAAGGTGACAGACATGGTCGGCTACGAGCAGTACTTC
.	13	TRBJ2-7	.	TRBV27	CASSLWTGYEQYF	TGTGCCAGCAGTTTATGGACTGGGTACGAGCAGTACTTC
TRBD2	17	TRBJ2-1	.	TRBV7-9	CASSLPAGLAGVYEQFF	TGTGCCAGCAGCTTGCCGGCGGGGCTAGCGGGAGTCTATGAGCAGTTCTTC
TRBD1	14	TRBJ2-1	.	TRBV6-4	CAALRDRDYNEQFF	TGTGCCGCCCTAAGGGACAGGGACTACAATGAGCAGTTCTTC
.	12	TRBJ2-7	.	TRBV27	CASSPDFYEQYF	TGTGCCAGCAGTCCCGACTTTTACGAGCAGTACTTC
TRBD2	14	TRBJ2-7	once	TRBV11-1	CASSLGLAGYEQYF	TGTGCCAGCAGCTTGGGACTAGCCGGCTACGAGCAGTACTTC
.	14	TRBJ2-6	.	TRBV30	CAWRKVGRANVLTF	TGTGCCTGGAGGAAAGTCGGTAGGGCCAACGTCCTGACTTTC
TRBD2	15	TRBJ2-7	.	TRBV7-7	CASSLEAGPSYEQYF	TGTGCTAGCAGCTTAGAAGCGGGACCCTCCTACGAGCAGTACTTC
.	12	TRBJ2-3	.	TRBV7-9	CASSQRADTQYF	TGTGCCAGCAGCCAGAGGGCTGATACGCAGTATTTT
.	15	TRBJ2-7	.	TRBV18	CASSPGETSSYEQYF	TGTGCCAGCTCACCAGGTGAGACTTCTTCCTACGAGCAGTACTTC
TRBD1	12	TRBJ1-2	.	TRBV19	CASRTGGEGYTF	TGTGCCAGTAGGACAGGGGGAGAAGGCTACACCTTC
TRBD1	12	TRBJ1-1	.	TRBV27	CASSSGGTEAFF	TGTGCCAGCAGTTCAGGGGGCACTGAAGCTTTCTTT
TRBD2	18	TRBJ2-2	few	TRBV4-3	CASSQGVSSGSLPGELFF	TGCGCCAGCAGCCAAGGGGTTTCTAGCGGGAGTCTCCCCGGGGAGCTGTTTTTT
.	15	TRBJ1-2	.	TRBV7-9	CASSPRTRDMYGYTF	TGTGCCAGCAGCCCAAGAACCAGGGACATGTATGGCTACACCTTC
TRBD2	15	TRBJ2-7	.	TRBV7-2	CASSFGGGSSYEQYF	TGTGCCAGCAGCTTCGGGGGGGGGAGCTCCTACGAGCAGTACTTC
TRBD2	15	TRBJ2-7	.	TRBV6-1	CASSGSSGSSYEQYF	TGTGCCAGCAGTGGGTCTAGCGGGAGCTCCTACGAGCAGTACTTC
TRBD1	16	TRBJ2-7	.	TRBV28	CASRSGQGIVSYEQYF	TGTGCCAGCAGGTCCGGACAGGGGATTGTATCCTACGAGCAGTACTTC
.	14	TRBJ2-6	few	TRBV30	CASAGDPGANVLTF	TGTGCCTCAGCAGGGGATCCTGGGGCCAACGTCCTGACTTTC
.	13	TRBJ1-2	.	TRBV18	CASSPAGLNGYTF	TGTGCCAGCTCACCCGCCGGGTTGAACGGCTACACCTTC
.	15	TRBJ2-7	.	TRBV6-5	CASSYSPDRNYEQYF	TGTGCCAGCAGTTACTCCCCGGACAGAAACTACGAGCAGTACTTC
.	13	TRBJ1-5	.	TRBV19	CASKNRINQPQHF	TGTGCCAGTAAGAACAGGATAAATCAGCCCCAGCATTTT
.	9	TRBJ1-1	few	TRBV30	CALDNLAFF	TGTGCCTTGGACAATCTAGCTTTCTTT
.	10	TRBJ2-5	.	TRBV20-1	CSAARETQYF	TGCAGTGCAGCTAGAGAGACCCAGTACTTC
TRBD2	16	TRBJ2-7	.	TRBV28	CASSPLGLAGGYEQYF	TGTGCCAGCAGTCCCCTGGGACTAGCGGGGGGCTACGAGCAGTACTTC
TRBD1	15	TRBJ1-1	.	TRBV5-5	CASTAESWTGGETFF	TGTGCCAGCACCGCCGAGTCCTGGACAGGGGGGGAAACTTTCTTT
TRBD2	15	TRBJ2-2	.	TRBV6-5	CASSRRPGGTGELFF	TGTGCCAGCAGCCGCCGTCCCGGGGGGACCGGGGAGCTGTTTTTT
TRBD1	14	TRBJ1-6	.	TRBV6-5	CASSSGTENSPLHF	TGTGCCAGCAGTTCCGGGACAGAGAATTCACCCCTCCACTTT
TRBD1	13	TRBJ2-7	.	TRBV18	CASSPGQGEEQYF	TGTGCCAGCTCCCCGGGACAGGGGGAGGAGCAGTACTTC
TRBD2	15	TRBJ2-7	.	TRBV29-1	CSVETGLAGLYEQYF	TGCAGCGTTGAAACGGGACTAGCGGGCCTTTACGAGCAGTACTTC